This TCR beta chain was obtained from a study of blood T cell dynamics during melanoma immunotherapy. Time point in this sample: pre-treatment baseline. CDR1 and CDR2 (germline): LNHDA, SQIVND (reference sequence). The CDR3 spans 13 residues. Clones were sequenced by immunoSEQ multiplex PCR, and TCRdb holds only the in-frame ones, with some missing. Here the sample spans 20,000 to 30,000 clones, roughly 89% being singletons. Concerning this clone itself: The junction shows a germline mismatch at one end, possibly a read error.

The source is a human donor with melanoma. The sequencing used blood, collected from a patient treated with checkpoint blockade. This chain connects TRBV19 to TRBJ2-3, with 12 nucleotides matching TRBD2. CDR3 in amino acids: CASSPGTSGRCDF. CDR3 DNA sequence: TGTGCCAGTAGCCCTGGGACTAGCGGGCGGTGCGATTTT.